Shown below are 23 T cell receptor beta chains from a single sample sequenced in a study of T cells in Graves' hyperthyroidism and ophthalmopathy. It was RNA transcripts that yielded the amplified TCR beta CDR3 regions. HTBI primers drove first-round RT-PCR of the TCR CDR3. MiXCR, applied by TCRdb to the multiplex PCR reads, yields one record per CDR3 protein. The sample shows fewer than 550,000 distinct CDR3 sequences, about 24% of them seen only once. The specimen was blood. These receptor sequences come from a woman under 40 with Graves' ophthalmopathy.

On this clonotype: This may arise from a read error, as a much more abundant clone is one base away. In DNA form, the CDR3 reads TGTGCCAGTAGTACAAGGGCTCGCCTCTATAGCAATCAGCCCCAGCATTTT. Its protein product is CASSTRARLYSNQPQHF. The chain employs TRBV19 and TRBJ1-5; D gene uncertain. Germline CDR1 reads LNHDA; CDR2 reads SQIVND (reference sequence). V shed 4 bases and J shed 0 bases, with 16 bases lying between them. There are 17 residues in the CDR3.

The chain couples TRBV7-3 to TRBJ2-2; 12 bases map to TRBD1. In germline, CDR1 is SGHTA, CDR2 FQGTGA. The V gene end was trimmed by 5 bases and the J gene end by 5 bases; junction bases not matched to a gene: 12. CDR3 length: 18 residues. CDR3 amino acids: CASSPGTGGKLGTGELFF. DNA for the CDR3: TGTGCCAGCAGCCCCGGGACAGGGGGCAAATTAGGGACCGGGGAGCTGTTTTTT.

This chain connects TRBV6-5 to TRBJ1-1; TRBD1 is a possible D gene (5 bases). CDR1 MNHEY and CDR2 SVGAGI come from the germline V gene. Trimming left V 2 bases short and J 0 bases short, with 10 bases between. The length of the CDR3 is 15 residues. As DNA, the CDR3 is TGTGCCAGCAGTTACGGGGGTTATATGAACACTGAAGCTTTCTTT. Translating gives CASSYGGYMNTEAFF.

This clonotype was counted at least ten times. The V call is TRBV25-1, the J call TRBJ2-7, with TRBD1 matching 9 bases. The CDR3 has 20 amino acids. V dropped 6 bases and J dropped 7; count of bases not matched to a gene: 28. In germline, CDR1 is MGHDK, CDR2 SYGVNS. In DNA form, the CDR3 reads TGTGCCAGCAGAGCGAATGAAAGGGACAGGGTGAGATCCCCTACTAGAGAGCAGTACTTC. It is translated as CASRANERDRVRSPTREQYF.

This chain links TRBV20-1 with TRBJ2-7, with TRBD1 matching 7 bases. Germline V gene lookup returns CDR1 DFQATT and CDR2 SNEGSKA (reference sequence). The CDR3 is made up of 13 amino acids. Losses at the gene ends were 6 bases for V and 6 bases for J; bases not matched to a gene: 11. CDR3 DNA sequence: TGCAGTGCCTCATCGACAGGGCTAGCCGAGCAGTACTTC. Amino acid sequence: CSASSTGLAEQYF.

This clonotype was seen a single time. The V and J genes are TRBV11-2 and TRBJ2-2; 11 bases align to TRBD2. With V trimmed by 2 bases and J by 8 bases, 4 bases remained unmatched. CDR1 is SGHAT, CDR2 FQNNGV, per germline. The CDR3 has 15 residues. The CDR3: CASSLILAGGGELFF. The DNA for the CDR3 is TGTGCCAGCAGCTTAATCCTAGCGGGAGGTGGGGAGCTGTTTTTT.

This clonotype came up many times. At one end, the junction sequence differs from germline, possibly due to a read error. This chain links TRBV2 with TRBJ1-2; 8 positions match TRBD1. Germline loops: CDR1 SNHLY, CDR2 FYNNEI. CDR3 length equals 14 residues. The DNA of the CDR3 is TGTGCCAGCAGTGACCGAGGCAGGGGGCTTGGCTACGCCTTC. Its translation: CASSDRGRGLGYAF.

This clonotype was observed many times. The chain is built from TRBV29-1 and TRBJ1-5; 7 bases match TRBD1. The CDR3 is made up of 13 amino acids. The trim removed 2 bases at V and 4 bases at J, leaving 2 bases unmatched. Germline CDR1 SQVTM, CDR2 ANQGSEA. As DNA, the CDR3 is TGCAGCGTTGAACCGGGACAGAATCAGCCCCAGCATTTT. Its translation is CSVEPGQNQPQHF.

CDR3 in DNA: TGCAGTGCTGCACAGGGGACGTTGGTCACTGAAGCTTTCTTT. Translating it yields CSAAQGTLVTEAFF. This chain uses TRBV20-1 with TRBJ1-1; 7 nucleotides line up with TRBD1. The CDR3 spans 14 residues. The germline V gene encodes CDR1 DFQATT and CDR2 SNEGSKA (reference sequence). J was trimmed by 4 bases and V by 5 bases; bases with no gene match: 10.

The sample holds one count of this clonotype. Since a much larger clone is just one base distant, this may be a read error. The rearrangement uses TRBV5-1 and TRBJ1-1; 9 bases align to TRBD1. The CDR3 is 14 residues long. Germline V gene sequence: CDR1 SGHRS, CDR2 YFSETQ. The CDR3 loop reads CASSLGDRVTEGFF. DNA of the CDR3: TGCGCCAGCAGCTTGGGGGACAGGGTGACTGAAGGTTTCTTT.

This clonotype has a count of ten or more. V gene TRBV4-1 combines with J gene TRBJ1-1; no clear D. Germline V gives CDR1 MGHRA, CDR2 YSYEKL. The CDR3 has 14 residues. Trimming pared 4 bases from V and 3 bases from J, leaving 12 bases between. The CDR3 nucleotides read TGCGCCAGCAGCCCCCCAGCGGGATACACTGAAGCTTTCTTT. Protein sequence: CASSPPAGYTEAFF.

There are many counts of this clonotype. This chain's CDR3 is CASSLTKAASYYEQYF. CDR3 in DNA: TGTGCCAGCAGCTTGACAAAGGCAGCCTCTTACTACGAGCAGTACTTC. The chain recombines TRBV5-5 with TRBJ2-7; D ambiguous. The V end was cut by 1 base, the J end by 3 bases, with 17 bases between. The CDR3 spans 16 residues. Germline V gene lookup returns CDR1 SGHKS and CDR2 YYEKEE (reference sequence).

Comments on this clonotype: A much larger clonotype is one base distant, so this may be a read error. The chain links TRBV12-3 or TRBV12-4 to TRBJ1-1; 7 bases agree with TRBD1. This CDR3 is built from 15 residues. CDR3 loop: CASSPRGQGGSEACF. The CDR3 DNA sequence: TGTGCCAGCAGTCCCCGGGGGCAGGGGGGTTCTGAAGCTTGCTTT.

This clonotype has a count of ten or more. The CDR3 here is CASSPLVSGELFF. CDR3 nucleotides: TGTGCCAGCAGTCCCCTGGTATCCGGGGAGCTGTTTTTT. The chain joins TRBV6-5 to TRBJ2-2; D gene ambiguous. The CDR3 loop spans 13 amino acids. V lost 5 bases and J 6 bases, leaving 10 bases between the germline ends. Germline V gene sequence: CDR1 MNHEY, CDR2 SVGAGI.

This clonotype was recorded at least ten times. This chain uses TRBV24-1 with TRBJ2-7; D possibly corresponds to TRBD1 (6 bases). The germline CDR1 and CDR2 sequences are KGHDR and SFDVKD. CDR3 length: 16 residues. V was cut by 1 base and J by 1 base, with 13 bases left in between. CDR3 region: CATSDFGTTGSYEQYF. The DNA of the CDR3 is TGTGCCACCAGTGATTTCGGGACAACAGGTTCCTACGAGCAGTACTTC.

This clonotype was picked up many times. V and J are TRBV12-3 or TRBV12-4 and TRBJ1-3; D is uncertain. V lost 6 bases and J 1 base, leaving 7 bases between the germline ends. The CDR3 sequence is 13 residues long. The CDR3 region has the DNA TGTGCCAGCAGCTTAACGTCTGGAAACACCATATATTTT. This translates into CASSLTSGNTIYF.

The chain has TRBV20-1 and TRBJ2-7; perhaps TRBD2 as D (5 bases). V lost 0 bases, J lost 0 bases, and 9 bases lay in between. The germline CDR1 and CDR2 sequences are DFQATT and SNEGSKA (reference sequence). The CDR3 extends over 14 amino acids. The CDR3 DNA reads TGCAGTGCTAGAGATTACGGGAACTCCTACGAGCAGTACTTC. This sequence encodes CSARDYGNSYEQYF.

J is TRBJ1-6 and V is TRBV9; TRBD1 aligns across 7 bases. J was trimmed by 8 bases and V by 3 bases; bases with no gene match: 5. Germline CDR1 reads SGDLS; CDR2 reads YYNGEE. The CDR3 totals 14 residues. In DNA, the CDR3 is TGTGCCAGCAGCGCAGGACAGGCCTATTCACCCCTCCACTTT. Translated, it gives CASSAGQAYSPLHF.

This chain uses TRBV29-1 with TRBJ2-7, with D possibly called TRBD1 or TRBD2 (7 bases each). This CDR3 has 16 amino acids. Looked up from germline, CDR1 is SQVTM and CDR2 is ANQGSEA. Trimming pared 1 base from V and 1 base from J, leaving 17 bases between. This CDR3 reads CSVEAGGGAGSYEQYF. The CDR3 DNA follows: TGCAGCGTTGAAGCAGGGGGAGGGGCAGGGTCCTACGAGCAGTACTTC.

This clonotype has at least ten counts. The chain employs TRBV6-5 and TRBJ1-2, with D uncertain. CDR3 length: 12 residues. CDR1 MNHEY and CDR2 SVGAGI come from the germline V gene. Trimming stripped 6 bases from V and 8 bases from J, with 13 bases between. The CDR3 nucleotides read TGTGCCAGCAGGTCCGGGCTCCGGGGCTACACCTTC. Its translation: CASRSGLRGYTF.

Here the CDR3 DNA reads TGTGCCAGCAGCTTCCCAGGGTTACGGGTAGAGACCCAGTACTTC. Protein sequence: CASSFPGLRVETQYF. The chain links TRBV6-2 or TRBV6-3 to TRBJ2-5, with a possible D match to TRBD1 (5 bases). The CDR3 is 15 residues long. Trimming stripped 6 bases from V and 4 bases from J, with 18 bases between. The germline gives CDR1 MNHEY, CDR2 SVGEGT.

This clonotype was found many times. The chain has TRBV6-5 and TRBJ2-7, with D hard to call. V was cut by 0 bases and J by 3 bases, with 6 bases left in between. This CDR3 is built from 13 residues. Germline V gene lookup returns CDR1 MNHEY and CDR2 SVGAGI. CDR3 sequence (DNA): TGTGCCAGCAGTTACTCGGTTGACTACGAGCAGTACTTC. The encoded protein is CASSYSVDYEQYF.

The sample holds a few counts of this clonotype. This chain connects TRBV30 to TRBJ2-3; D gene ambiguous. Germline CDR1 and CDR2: GTSNPN and SVGIG (reference sequence). This CDR3 contains 13 residues. V lost 0 bases and J 1 base, leaving 5 bases between the germline ends. CDR3 DNA: TGTGCCTGGAGTGTCAAGGGCACAGATACGCAGTATTTT. Translating gives CAWSVKGTDTQYF.